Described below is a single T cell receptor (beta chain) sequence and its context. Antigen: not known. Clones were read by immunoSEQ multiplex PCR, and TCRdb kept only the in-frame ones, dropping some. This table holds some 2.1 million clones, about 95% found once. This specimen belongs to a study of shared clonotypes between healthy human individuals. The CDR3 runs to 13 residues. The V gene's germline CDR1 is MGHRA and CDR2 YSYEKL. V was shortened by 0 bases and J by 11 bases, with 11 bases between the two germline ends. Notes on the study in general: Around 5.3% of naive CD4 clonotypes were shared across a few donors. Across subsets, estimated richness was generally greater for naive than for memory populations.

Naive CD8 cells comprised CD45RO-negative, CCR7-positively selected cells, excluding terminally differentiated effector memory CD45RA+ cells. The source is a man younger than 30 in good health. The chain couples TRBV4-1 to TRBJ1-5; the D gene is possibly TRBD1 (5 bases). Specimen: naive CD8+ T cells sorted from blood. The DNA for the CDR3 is TGCGCCAGCAGCCAAGACAGGGCTTCCACCCAGCATTTT. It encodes CASSQDRASTQHF.